A single sample gave rise to the 30 T cell receptor beta chains below, sequenced in a study of blood T cell repertoires in COVID-19. Sequencing used immunoSEQ multiplex PCR; TCRdb keeps in-frame clones, though not all of them. Of some 100,000 clones in the sample, around 89% were seen once. Source material: peripheral blood. The receptors stem from a human donor with acute or convalescent COVID-19. The donor label of this sample is uncertain.

This chain connects TRBV27 to TRBJ2-7, with TRBD1 as a possible D gene (6 bases). Germline V gene lookup returns CDR1 MNHEY and CDR2 SMNVEV (reference sequence). The CDR3 is 14 amino acids. V lost 7 bases and J lost 2, with 15 bases in between. CDR3 DNA sequence: TGTGCCAGCACCGAAGACAGGCCCCCCTACGAGCAGTACTTC. Translated, it gives CASTEDRPPYEQYF.

The chain carries TRBV7-9 and TRBJ2-3; 9 bases are a match to TRBD2. The CDR3 is made up of 15 amino acids. Germline V gene lookup returns CDR1 SEHNR and CDR2 FQNEAQ (reference sequence). V shed 6 bases, J shed 1 base, and the junction held 5 bases outside the gene matches. The CDR3 is CASRDSSGGTDTQYF. CDR3 nucleotides: TGTGCCAGCAGGGATTCTAGCGGGGGCACAGATACGCAGTATTTT.

The J gene is TRBJ2-7, the V gene TRBV9; 14 nucleotides agree with TRBD2. Germline CDR1 and CDR2: SGDLS and YYNGEE. CDR3 length equals 18 residues. Trimming took 0 bases from V and 0 from J; bases not matched to a gene: 5. The CDR3 nucleotides read TGTGCCAGCAGCGTAGGACTAGCGGGGGGGATAAACTCCTACGAGCAGTACTTC. Translation: CASSVGLAGGINSYEQYF.

This clone was seen once. The chain joins TRBV19 to TRBJ1-4, with 10 bases matching TRBD1. Unmatched junction bases numbered 8, after V lost 5 bases and J lost 8 bases. The germline gives CDR1 LNHDA, CDR2 SQIVND (reference sequence). The CDR3 covers 15 residues. The CDR3, as DNA: TGTGCCAGTAGTCCCCGACAGGGGGCCGAAGAAAAACTGTTTTTT. It encodes CASSPRQGAEEKLFF.

This clone turned up a few times. The chain is built from TRBV4-2 and TRBJ1-3, with 8 bases that match TRBD1. This CDR3 has 15 amino acids. Germline V CDR1 and CDR2: LGHNA, YNFKEQ. V lost 0 bases and J lost 2; bases outside the gene matches: 0. CDR3 in DNA: TGTGCCAGCAGCCAAGAGGACAGGGCTGGAAACACCATATATTTT. Amino acids: CASSQEDRAGNTIYF.

The chain is built from TRBV24-1 and TRBJ1-3, with 11 bases identical to TRBD1. The germline gives CDR1 KGHDR, CDR2 SFDVKD. Losses at the gene ends were 3 bases for V and 5 bases for J; bases not matched to a gene: 8. This CDR3 has 17 amino acids. CDR3 region: CATSDAPGQGGRNTIYF. In DNA, the CDR3 is TGTGCCACCAGTGATGCTCCGGGACAGGGGGGCCGAAACACCATATATTTT.

The rearrangement joins TRBV7-2 to TRBJ1-5; TRBD1 agrees at 8 bases. The V segment lost 6 bases and the J segment 6 bases; nucleotides outside the gene matches: 13. The CDR3 covers 16 residues. The germline CDR1 and CDR2 sequences are SGHTA and FQGNSA. CDR3: CASRTQSGTGTQPQHF. DNA of the CDR3: TGTGCCAGCAGAACTCAATCCGGGACAGGCACTCAGCCCCAGCATTTT.

The V call is TRBV4-2, the J call TRBJ2-1; 12 bases agree with TRBD2. This CDR3 spans 16 amino acids. The germline CDR1 and CDR2 sequences are LGHNA and YNFKEQ. The trim removed 5 bases at V and 8 bases at J, leaving 10 bases unmatched. The CDR3 nucleotides read TGTGCCAGCAGCTTAACCGGGACTAGCGGGCAGGATGAGCAGTTCTTC. Translated, it gives CASSLTGTSGQDEQFF.

The chain is built from TRBV18 and TRBJ2-1, with 12 positions matching TRBD2. The CDR3 contains 18 residues. Trimming at V came to 1 base and at J to 4 bases, leaving 8 bases not matched to a gene. The germline V gene has CDR1 KGHSH and CDR2 LQKENI. The CDR3 loop reads CASSPRILAGGAYNEQFF. The CDR3 nucleotides read TGTGCCAGCTCACCACGAATACTAGCGGGAGGCGCTTACAATGAGCAGTTCTTC.

This clone occurred a few times. The genes are TRBV14 and TRBJ1-1; no firm D call. This CDR3 spans 14 amino acids. Germline-derived CDR1 and CDR2 are SGHDN and FVKESK. Trimming shortened V by 2 bases and J by 0 bases, and 7 bases separated the two germline ends. In nucleotides, the CDR3 is TGTGCCAGCAGCCAACACACAATGAACACTGAAGCTTTCTTT. It translates to CASSQHTMNTEAFF.

The chain is built from TRBV5-1 and TRBJ2-2; D remains unclear. The germline CDR1 and CDR2 sequences are SGHRS and YFSETQ. Deletions cut 4 bases from V and 4 bases from J, with 14 bases between. The CDR3 contains 15 residues. The DNA for the CDR3 is TGCGCCAGCAGCCTGGGCCGCTCAGGCACCGGGGAGCTGTTTTTT. Amino acids: CASSLGRSGTGELFF.

This chain joins TRBV28 and TRBJ1-1; tentatively, D is TRBD1 (5 bases). Between the trimmed V and J ends, which lost 10 bases and 1 base, there was a span of 13 bases. There are 13 residues in the CDR3. From germline, CDR1 is MDHEN and CDR2 SYDVKM. In DNA, the CDR3 is TGTGCCACAATTGTCAGGGCGAACACTGAAGCTTTCTTT. As protein: CATIVRANTEAFF.

The gene calls are TRBV28 and TRBJ1-1; 7 bases fit TRBD1. CDR3 length equals 14 residues. V gave up 3 bases and J gave up 3 bases; unmatched junction bases: 4. CDR1 is MDHEN and CDR2 is SYDVKM in the germline V gene. CDR3 bases: TGTGCCAGCAGTTTGGGCCAGGGGGACACTGAAGCTTTCTTT. This translates into CASSLGQGDTEAFF.

In this sample, this clone turned up once. This chain joins TRBV4-3 and TRBJ1-6; D remains ambiguous. Germline lookup yields CDR1 LGHNA and CDR2 YSLEER. The germline V and J ends were trimmed by 1 base and 9 bases, with 19 bases remaining between them. The CDR3 covers 17 residues. Written as DNA, the CDR3 is TGCGCCAGCAGCCAAGTTGTTACGGGCCCCGGACTTTCACCCCTCCACTTT. Its protein product is CASSQVVTGPGLSPLHF.

This clone was seen just once. The chain uses TRBV28 and TRBJ2-7; TRBD1 aligns across 9 bases. V lost 3 bases, J lost 2 bases, and 8 bases stayed unmatched. CDR3 length: 16 amino acids. Looked up from germline, CDR1 is MDHEN and CDR2 is SYDVKM. CDR3: CASSFPPGQGTYEQYF. Written as DNA, the CDR3 is TGTGCCAGCAGTTTCCCCCCGGGACAGGGAACCTACGAGCAGTACTTC.

This chain connects TRBV7-9 to TRBJ2-2; D may be TRBD1 (5 bases). Deletions cut 6 bases from V and 0 bases from J, with 14 bases between. Per germline, CDR1 SEHNR and CDR2 FQNEAQ (reference sequence). The CDR3 consists of 16 residues. The CDR3 DNA reads as TGTGCCAGCAGGGGCACAGGTCTGGCGAACACCGGGGAGCTGTTTTTT. Translated: CASRGTGLANTGELFF.

The rearrangement uses TRBV11-1 and TRBJ2-7, with 7 bases matching TRBD2. Germline V gene sequence: CDR1 SGHAT, CDR2 FQDESV (reference sequence). CDR3 length equals 14 residues. Losses at the gene ends were 2 bases for V and 7 bases for J; bases not matched to a gene: 8. The CDR3 nucleotides are TGTGCCAGCAGCTTATTCCAGCGGGATGGTGAGCAGTACTTC. This encodes CASSLFQRDGEQYF.

This rearrangement joins TRBV3-1 (or the pseudogene TRBV3-2) to TRBJ1-1; no definite D call. The germline V gene has CDR1 LGHDT and CDR2 YNNKEL (reference sequence). CDR3 length equals 14 residues. The V gene lost 2 bases and the J gene lost 0 bases, with 7 bases spanning the gap. CDR3 sequence reads: CASSQTRMNTEAFF. CDR3 sequence (DNA): TGTGCCAGCAGCCAAACCAGGATGAACACTGAAGCTTTCTTT.

The V call is TRBV19, the J call TRBJ2-2; 11 nucleotides line up with TRBD2. Germline loops: CDR1 LNHDA, CDR2 SQIVND (reference sequence). V lost 6 bases and J lost 7; bases outside the gene matches: 7. CDR3 size: 15 residues. The CDR3 is CASRISGGAVGELFF. In DNA, the CDR3 is TGTGCCAGTAGGATTAGCGGGGGGGCTGTCGGGGAGCTGTTTTTT. The full variable domain, its missing parts supplied by reference TRBV19 and TRBJ2-2, is DGGITQSPKYLFRKEGQNVTLSCEQNLNHDAMYWYRQDPGQGLRLIYYSQIVNDFQKGDIAEGYSVSREKKESFPLTVTSAQKNPTAFYLCASRISGGAVGELFFGEGSRLTVL.

The chain has TRBV7-9 and TRBJ2-7; 9 bases map to TRBD1. The CDR3 covers 14 residues. J gave up 2 bases and V 5 bases, and 4 bases lay outside the gene matches. Germline V gene lookup returns CDR1 SEHNR and CDR2 FQNEAQ (reference sequence). The CDR3 nucleotides are TGTGCCAGCAGCCAACAGGGGGCAGCCTACGAGCAGTACTTC. It is translated as CASSQQGAAYEQYF.

The chain is built from TRBV11-2 and TRBJ1-6; 10 bases agree with TRBD1. The V segment lost 5 bases and the J segment 8 bases; nucleotides outside the gene matches: 9. The CDR3 extends over 16 amino acids. Germline CDR1 is SGHAT and CDR2 is FQNNGV. CDR3 coding DNA: TGTGCCAGCAGCGAGGGACAGGGGATGAAGGATTCACCCCTCCACTTT. It codes for CASSEGQGMKDSPLHF.

This chain uses TRBV5-1 with TRBJ1-2; 7 nucleotides line up with TRBD1. The junction had 5 bases not matched to a gene; V was cut back by 0 bases and J by 3 bases. The CDR3 length is 15 residues. Germline-derived CDR1 and CDR2 are SGHRS and YFSETQ. CDR3 sequence reads: CASSLDSGGYYGYTF. CDR3 sequence (DNA): TGCGCCAGCAGCTTGGATTCAGGGGGGTACTATGGCTACACCTTC.

This sequence joins TRBV2 and TRBJ2-7, with D uncertain. Trimming removed 10 bases from V and 3 bases from J, with 10 bases in between. The CDR3 has 11 residues. The germline V gene has CDR1 SNHLY and CDR2 FYNNEI. CDR3 region: CATTVDYEQYF. The CDR3 coding sequence is TGTGCCACCACGGTTGACTACGAGCAGTACTTC.

This sequence joins TRBV27 and TRBJ1-4; TRBD1 matches at 8 bases. CDR3 length: 14 residues. The V segment lost 5 bases and the J segment 6 bases; nucleotides outside the gene matches: 5. Germline assignment: CDR1 MNHEY and CDR2 SMNVEV (reference sequence). The CDR3 bases are TGTGCCAGCAGTATGGACAGGGCGGATGAAAAACTGTTTTTT. Translated: CASSMDRADEKLFF.

This clone occurred once. The chain combines TRBV12-3 or TRBV12-4 with TRBJ2-3; D might be TRBD2 (6 bases). The CDR3 has 13 residues. With 7 bases removed from V and 2 bases from J, the gap between germline ends came to 10 bases. Here the CDR3 reads CASIPGDTDTQYF. The CDR3 DNA reads TGTGCCAGCATACCGGGAGACACAGATACGCAGTATTTT.

This clone was observed once. The chain combines TRBV4-1 with TRBJ1-2; 8 bases map to TRBD1. With V trimmed by 4 bases and J by 4 bases, 5 bases remained unmatched. The CDR3 runs to 14 residues. The germline CDR1 and CDR2 sequences are MGHRA and YSYEKL. This chain's CDR3 is CASSLRGLPYGYTF. The CDR3 nucleotides are TGCGCCAGCAGCCTCAGGGGGCTACCCTATGGCTACACCTTC.

This clone showed up just once. The gene calls are TRBV29-1 and TRBJ2-3; 8 nucleotides align to TRBD2. With V trimmed by 8 bases and J by 6 bases, 13 bases remained unmatched. This CDR3 has 14 amino acids. CDR1 is SQVTM and CDR2 is ANQGSEA in the germline V gene. The CDR3 is CSYGLASPTDTQYF. As DNA, the CDR3 is TGCAGCTACGGACTAGCCTCACCGACGGATACGCAGTATTTT.

The chain couples TRBV18 to TRBJ2-3, with a tentative D call TRBD2 (5 bases). The germline V and J ends were trimmed by 2 bases and 0 bases, with 15 bases remaining between them. Germline V gene data show CDR1 as KGHSH and CDR2 as LQKENI. This CDR3 spans 17 amino acids. The chain's CDR3 is CASSPYSGSSSTDTQYF. CDR3 nucleotides: TGTGCCAGCTCACCATATTCGGGATCCTCTAGCACAGATACGCAGTATTTT.

V is TRBV3-1 (or the pseudogene TRBV3-2) and J is TRBJ1-1, with D unresolved. CDR3 length equals 11 residues. V was cut by 1 base and J by 10 bases, with 7 bases left in between. Germline lookup yields CDR1 LGHDT and CDR2 YNNKEL (reference sequence). This CDR3 is CASSQAGVAFF. The DNA of the CDR3 is TGTGCCAGCAGCCAAGCCGGGGTAGCTTTCTTT.

The J gene is TRBJ1-2, the V gene TRBV9, with 7 bases aligning to TRBD1. The germline V gene encodes CDR1 SGDLS and CDR2 YYNGEE. The length of the CDR3 is 13 residues. Trimming at V came to 0 bases and at J to 4 bases, leaving 0 bases not matched to a gene. The CDR3 protein is CASSVEGAYGYTF. CDR3 in DNA: TGTGCCAGCAGCGTAGAGGGGGCCTATGGCTACACCTTC.